Listed here is a single T cell receptor (beta chain). This clone was seen only a few times. What antigen it recognizes has not been identified. The input lacks base qualities; no much larger clone sits a single base away. This entry is derived from a study of blood T cell repertoires in COVID-19 (dated by TCRdb to the early 2020s). In the study overall: Collaborator samples came from the United States, Italy and Spain and covered acute and convalescent phases of COVID-19. The prospective study material was composed of cDNA or gDNA derived from T cells, B-cell-depleted T cells, or PBMCs. The dataset comprised deeply sampled blood TCRbeta repertoires from subjects exposed to, actively infected with, or recovered from COVID-19. The repertoires were made available in a free public database intended to serve as a resource for research on the immune response to SARS-CoV-2. Samples were obtained from the ongoing ImmuneRACE study (first 160 participants) and from 1,254 subjects provided by 6 global collaborators. The sample metadata nearly always contained a de-identified subject ID, COVID-19 status, age in years and sex. Where available, HLA class I and class II types were obtained from metadata supplied by the sample provider rather than from assay-based typing.

TCRbeta CDR3 regions were amplified from genomic DNA by means of the immunoSEQ Assay, a bias-controlled multiplex PCR. As for how the authors treated the data: Within the assay, amplification of reference gene primers was used to estimate how many nucleated cells each sample contained. To quantify the absolute abundance of each unique TCRbeta CDR3 rearrangement, sequence reads were collapsed and filtered. For each sample, productive Simpson clonality was calculated by taking the square root of Simpson's diversity index across productive rearrangements. TCRdb re-hosts the immuneACCESS table, in-frame sequences only. Its copies lack some clones; in the studies checked, an unresolved V gene accounts for under half of them, and the cause for the rest is not known. V, J and clone size derive from that table, while D and trimming were established from the DNA sequence. The sample table lists roughly 300,000 clones, 75% to 90% of them with a count of one. Clones ranked in the top ten supply more than 1.3% of the sample.

A second Seattle source provided samples from volunteer blood donors who had recovered from COVID-19. The collaborating institutions used their own protocols to collect whole blood in K2EDTA tubes. For TCRbeta analysis, collaborators shipped samples as frozen whole blood, isolated PBMCs, or DNA extracted from either of those sample types. Study-wide conclusions, independent of this receptor: Clinical and demographic metadata were provided uncurated, with the amount varying by source and participant.

V loses 3 bases, J loses 3 bases, and the germline ends lie 20 bases apart. Measured from the cysteine to the phenylalanine, the CDR3 is 17 residues long. This entry keeps only the CDR3 DNA: 51 bases, framed from base 1. From a lookup of the germline V gene, CDR1 and CDR2 are SGHVS and FQNEAQ. The origin of this receptor is a woman in her thirties or forties who had recovered from COVID-19. Sequenced sample: peripheral blood. Here the chain combines TRBV7-8 and TRBJ1-2; a tentative D match to TRBD1 spans 5 bases. The DNA reads as follows: TGTGCCAGCAGCTTGGTTATACGACAGCATAGGGACTATGGCTACACCTTC. This translates into CASSLVIRQHRDYGYTF. Supplemented by the reference TRBV7-8 and TRBJ1-2 proteins around the CDR3, the complete variable domain is GAGVSQSPRYKVAKRGQDVALRCDPISGHVSLFWYQQALGQGPEFLTYFQNEAQLDKSGLPSDRFFAERPEGSVSTLKIQRTQQEDSAVYLCASSLVIRQHRDYGYTFGSGTRLTVV.